A selection of T cell receptor beta chains follows, all from one sample in a study of radiation and T cells in renal cell carcinoma. TCRdb's copy holds only in-frame clones and misses some; the assay was immunoSEQ multiplex PCR. The sample holds 100,000 to 150,000 clones, 85% to 90% seen once. Specimen: blood, collected from a patient whose treatment included radiotherapy and nephrectomy. These receptors were taken from a woman aged 65 to 85 with renal cell carcinoma. The CDR3 runs from the conserved cysteine through the conserved F or W. Each record gives: J gene, V gene, clone size, D gene, CDR3 DNA, CDR3 protein. A D gene is named only where the DNA matches it firmly. Clone size is not always given. Where it is, it says once, few, many or a class for expanded clones.

TRBJ2-7	TRBV19	NA	NA	TGTGCCACCCAAGGGGGTGTCGAGCAGTACTTC	CATQGGVEQYF
TRBJ1-1	TRBV6-6	NA	NA	TGTGCCAGCAGTTACAGGCGACAAGGAAACACTGAAGCTTTCTTT	CASSYRRQGNTEAFF
TRBJ2-7	TRBV9	NA	NA	TGTGCCAGCAGCGTAGCTGGGGGTTCGGCGCAGTACTTC	CASSVAGGSAQYF
TRBJ2-7	TRBV18	once	TRBD2	TGTGCCAGCTCACCCGGGACTAGCCCAGCGGGGGGCCACGAGCAGTACTTC	CASSPGTSPAGGHEQYF
TRBJ2-3	TRBV6-6	NA	NA	TGTGCCAGCTTTAAGCTAGCAGGCAGCACAGATACGCAGTATTTT	CASFKLAGSTDTQYF
TRBJ2-5	TRBV28	NA	TRBD1	TGTGCCAGCAGTTCGTTGGACAGGGAGTTAGAGACCCAGTACTTC	CASSSLDRELETQYF
TRBJ1-1	TRBV28	NA	NA	TGTGCCAGCAGTGGTAACCGGAGGACTGAAGCTTTCTTT	CASSGNRRTEAFF
TRBJ1-2	TRBV6-1	NA	NA	TGTGCCAGCAGCCCCGGGCCTTATGGCTACACCTTC	CASSPGPYGYTF
TRBJ1-2	TRBV19	NA	TRBD1	TGTGCCAGTAGTACTTTTCCGACAGGGGTAATCAATGGCTACACCTTC	CASSTFPTGVINGYTF
TRBJ1-5	TRBV21-1	NA	NA	TGTGCCAGCAGCTTCCGGCGGGGGAAAGGGGCGGTCTGGGGCAATCAGCCCCAGCATTTT	CASSFRRGKGAVWGNQPQHF
TRBJ1-4	TRBV28	NA	NA	TGTGCCAGCAGTTTAGCAGGACAAACCAATGAAAAACTGTTTTTT	CASSLAGQTNEKLFF
TRBJ2-1	TRBV28	NA	NA	TGTGCCAGCACCCAAACTTGGCACTCCTACAATGAGCAGTTCTTC	CASTQTWHSYNEQFF
TRBJ2-1	TRBV28	NA	TRBD2	TGTGCCAGCAGTTCTACTAGCGGGGGGGCCTTGGATGAGCAGTTCTTC	CASSSTSGGALDEQFF
TRBJ2-5	TRBV11-2	NA	TRBD1	TGTGCCAGCAGCCATCGACAGGGAAGGGAGACCCAGTACTTC	CASSHRQGRETQYF
TRBJ2-5	TRBV7-2	NA	TRBD2	TGTGCCAGCAGCTTGCTAGCGGGGGGCTCTTTTAGGGAGACCCAGTACTTC	CASSLLAGGSFRETQYF
TRBJ1-1	TRBV6-6	NA	NA	TGTGCCAGCAGTCCCAAAAGGCGGGACACTGAAGCTTTCTTT	CASSPKRRDTEAFF
TRBJ1-6	TRBV5-8	once	TRBD1	TGTGCCAGCAGCTCCGGGACAGGGAATTCACCCCTCCACTTT	CASSSGTGNSPLHF
TRBJ2-5	TRBV9	NA	TRBD2	TGTGCCAGCAGCCCCACTACACTAGCGGGGGGAAAGACCCAGTACTTC	CASSPTTLAGGKTQYF
TRBJ1-1	TRBV4-3	NA	TRBD1	TGCGCCAGCAGCCAAAACACAGGGGGACCAAGAACTGAAGCTTTCTTT	CASSQNTGGPRTEAFF
TRBJ1-5	TRBV19	NA	TRBD1	TGTGCCAGTAAGGACTCGACAGGGGGCCTTCAGCCCCAGCATTTT	CASKDSTGGLQPQHF